Below, 17 T cell receptor beta chains from the same sample are listed, as sequenced in a study of human T cells and chemical hapten exposure. TCRdb fed the RACE reads into MiXCR, producing one record per CDR3 protein. The sample includes approximately 77,000 distinct CDR3 sequences, 13% to 15% seen only once; the top ten take roughly 4.6%. Noted time point: pre-sensitization, week 0. This sample's treatment: therapeutic diphenylcyclopropenone sensitization with weekly scalp DPC. This specimen consisted of whole blood, obtained in connection with sensitization to the hapten diphenylcyclopropenone (DPC). These receptors originate from a woman aged 50 to 65 with alopecia areata. Some clones in this sample may be carry-over from other donors' samples.

The V call is TRBV28, the J call TRBJ2-1; 7 bases are a match to TRBD1. Germline values: CDR1 MDHEN, CDR2 SYDVKM. The CDR3 is 15 residues long. The ends lost 3 bases at V and 6 bases at J; junction bases unmatched: 8. The DNA of the CDR3 is TGTGCCAGCAGTTTGGGGCAGGGGGTAACCAATGAGCAGTTCTTC. Translating it yields CASSLGQGVTNEQFF. The whole variable domain, filled in from reference TRBV28 and TRBJ2-1, reads DVKVTQSSRYLVKRTGEKVFLECVQDMDHENMFWYRQDPGLGLRLIYFSYDVKMKEKGDIPEGYSVSREKKERFSLILESASTNQTSMYLCASSLGQGVTNEQFFGPGTRLTVL.

This clonotype was detected a few times. This rearrangement joins TRBV19 to TRBJ2-2; D possibly corresponds to TRBD2 (7 bases). The V end lost 4 bases, the J end lost 4 bases, and 16 bases lay between the germline ends. The CDR3 is 16 amino acids. CDR1 and CDR2 from the germline V gene are LNHDA and SQIVND (reference sequence). The CDR3 region is CASSRSGGPSTGELFF. DNA for the CDR3: TGTGCCAGTAGTAGGTCCGGGGGGCCCAGCACCGGGGAGCTGTTTTTT.

This clonotype was found a few times. The chain has TRBV20-1 and TRBJ1-5, with D possibly TRBD1 on 5 matching bases. This CDR3 spans 12 amino acids. CDR1 and CDR2 (germline): DFQATT, SNEGSKA (reference sequence). With 5 bases removed from V and 4 bases from J, the gap between germline ends came to 9 bases. This CDR3 reads CSAGDGNQPQHF. CDR3 bases: TGCAGTGCTGGGGACGGGAATCAGCCCCAGCATTTT.

The table lists this clonotype with a few counts. V gene TRBV11-2 combines with J gene TRBJ1-2; D is undetermined. The CDR3 is 12 amino acids. Germline V lookup: CDR1 SGHAT, CDR2 FQNNGV. V lost 3 bases and J lost 9, with 11 bases in between. The CDR3 protein is CASSLAGASYTF. DNA of the CDR3: TGTGCCAGCAGCTTGGCAGGAGCTAGCTACACCTTC. Full variable domain (rest looked up from reference TRBV11-2 and TRBJ1-2): EAGVAQSPRYKIIEKRQSVAFWCNPISGHATLYWYQQILGQGPKLLIQFQNNGVVDDSQLPKDRFSAERLKGVDSTLKIQPAKLEDSAVYLCASSLAGASYTFGSGTRLTVV.

The gene calls are TRBV27 and TRBJ2-1, with 9 bases that match TRBD2. This CDR3 comprises 16 residues. Germline values: CDR1 MNHEY, CDR2 SMNVEV (reference sequence). V dropped 8 bases and J dropped 5; count of bases not matched to a gene: 13. The DNA of the CDR3 is TGTGCCAGCGGCAACCAAATAGCGGGAGTTGACAATGAGCAGTTCTTC. It encodes CASGNQIAGVDNEQFF.

The CDR3, as DNA: TGTGCCAGCAGTTTCGAATATAGCAATCAGCCCCAGCATTTT. Protein: CASSFEYSNQPQHF. V usage is TRBV12-3 or TRBV12-4 and J usage is TRBJ1-5, with unresolved D. V was trimmed by 3 bases and J by 0 bases, leaving 6 bases between them. This CDR3 comprises 14 residues.

This clonotype was detected only a few times. CDR3 sequence reads: CASSSMYRLNEKLFF. CDR3 nucleotides: TGTGCCAGCAGCAGCATGTACAGGCTAAATGAAAAACTGTTTTTT. The chain recombines TRBV21-1 with TRBJ1-4; the D call of TRBD1 is as the table states it, not checked on the DNA. TRBV21-1 is annotated as a pseudogene. The CDR3 consists of 15 residues.

This sequence joins TRBV3-1 and TRBJ2-7; the D gene is possibly TRBD2 (5 bases). This CDR3 is 13 amino acids long. CDR1 LGHDT and CDR2 YNNKEL come from the germline V gene (reference sequence). The V end lost 1 base, the J end lost 4 bases, and 8 bases lay between the germline ends. The CDR3 sequence is CASSQVEGYEQYF. CDR3 nucleotide sequence: TGTGCCAGCAGCCAAGTCGAGGGATACGAGCAGTACTTC.

The table lists this clonotype with a few counts. J is TRBJ1-2 and V is TRBV6-4; 8 bases match TRBD1. The CDR3 extends over 13 amino acids. Germline V gene sequence: CDR1 MRHNA, CDR2 SNTAGT. The ends lost 6 bases at V and 6 bases at J; junction bases unmatched: 6. The CDR3 loop reads CASSGGTGHGYTF. The CDR3 nucleotides are TGTGCCAGCAGCGGTGGGACAGGTCATGGCTACACCTTC.

This chain uses TRBV7-9 with TRBJ1-6; weak D call: TRBD1 (6 bases). The CDR3 runs to 20 residues. Trimming left V 0 bases short and J 1 base short, with 19 bases between. Germline V gives CDR1 SEHNR, CDR2 FQNEAQ (reference sequence). For the CDR3, the DNA is TGTGCCAGCAGCTTAGCACCTACGGCGGGGGGCGCGTCCTATAATTCACCCCTCCACTTT. This sequence encodes CASSLAPTAGGASYNSPLHF.

The J gene is TRBJ2-7, the V gene TRBV28; D unclear. The CDR3 covers 11 residues. Germline V CDR1 and CDR2: MDHEN, SYDVKM. The V end lost 4 bases, the J end lost 3 bases, and 4 bases lay between the germline ends. CDR3 amino acids: CASSSVYEQYF. The DNA of the CDR3 is TGTGCCAGCAGTTCGGTCTACGAGCAGTACTTC.

This chain uses TRBV19 with TRBJ2-3; D could derive from TRBD1 or TRBD2 (5 bases each). With 6 bases removed from V and 5 bases from J, the gap between germline ends came to 15 bases. The CDR3 contains 14 residues. The V gene's germline CDR1 is LNHDA and CDR2 SQIVND (reference sequence). CDR3 coding DNA: TGTGCCAGTAGCCCCGGGGCTTGGGGAGATACGCAGTATTTT. It specifies CASSPGAWGDTQYF.

The sample holds a few counts of this clonotype. The chain links TRBV7-2 to TRBJ1-3; D not certain. CDR1 SGHTA and CDR2 FQGNSA come from the germline V gene. The V end lost 5 bases, the J end lost 4 bases, and 15 bases lay between the germline ends. The CDR3 spans 15 residues. CDR3 sequence reads: CASSAELSAGNTIYF. The CDR3 DNA reads as TGTGCCAGCAGCGCTGAGCTGTCTGCGGGAAACACCATATATTTT.

This clonotype was observed a handful of times. The chain is built from TRBV6-1 and TRBJ2-1; 13 nucleotides align to TRBD2. J was trimmed by 1 base and V by 5 bases; bases with no gene match: 5. The CDR3 covers 17 residues. From germline, CDR1 is MNHNS and CDR2 SASEGT. This chain's CDR3 is CASSYGLAGVSYNEQFF. As DNA, the CDR3 is TGTGCCAGCAGTTACGGACTAGCGGGAGTTTCCTACAATGAGCAGTTCTTC.

The table lists this clonotype with a few counts. The chain combines TRBV27 with TRBJ1-1; a weak D match, TRBD1 (5 bases). There are 13 residues in the CDR3. Germline V gene data show CDR1 as MNHEY and CDR2 as SMNVEV (reference sequence). Trimming removed 4 bases at V and 3 bases at J, with 9 bases between. The CDR3 bases are TGTGCCAGCAGTTCCCCCAGGGACACTGAAGCTTTCTTT. Translating gives CASSSPRDTEAFF.

This clonotype was counted between two and nine times. V gene TRBV2 combines with J gene TRBJ2-3; TRBD2 matches 9 bases. The V and J ends lost 3 bases and 1 base, in that order; junction bases with no gene match: 5. This CDR3 has 16 amino acids. From germline, CDR1 is SNHLY and CDR2 FYNNEI. The CDR3 DNA reads TGTGCCAGCAGTGAGACTAGCGGATTCCGCACAGATACGCAGTATTTT. Protein product: CASSETSGFRTDTQYF.

V and J are TRBV20-1 and TRBJ2-3; 8 bases agree with TRBD1. After removal of 6 bases from V and 5 bases from J, the junction contained 16 bases not matched to a gene. CDR3 length: 16 residues. Germline CDR1 is DFQATT and CDR2 is SNEGSKA (reference sequence). CDR3 residues: CSAQSTGQGRVDTQYF. The CDR3, as DNA: TGCAGTGCCCAGAGTACAGGACAGGGCCGGGTAGATACGCAGTATTTT.